The 10 T cell receptor beta chains presented below share a single source sample, sequenced in a study of T cells in Graves' hyperthyroidism and ophthalmopathy. RNA transcripts were the template for amplifying TCR beta CDR3 regions. TCR CDR3 regions were first amplified by RT-PCR with HTBI primers. Using its own MiXCR run on the multiplex PCR reads, TCRdb lists one record per CDR3 protein. The data show about 540,000 distinct CDR3 sequences, about 45% seen once. The sample taken for sequencing was peripheral blood or thyroid tissue (not recorded which). The receptor source for this set is a woman aged 18-35 years with Graves' hyperthyroidism.

The chain's CDR3 is CARARGESNQPQHF. CDR3 DNA: TGTGCTAGAGCGCGGGGGGAGTCCAATCAGCCCCAGCATTTT. The chain carries TRBV15 and TRBJ1-5; D possibly corresponds to TRBD1 (5 bases). Germline V CDR1 and CDR2: LNHNV, YYDKDF (reference sequence). The CDR3 runs to 14 residues.

This chain links TRBV19 with TRBJ2-7, with 8 bases matching TRBD1. This CDR3 is built from 15 residues. V was pared by 0 bases and J by 2 bases, with 3 bases of the junction left unmatched. Germline V gives CDR1 LNHDA, CDR2 SQIVND (reference sequence). The CDR3 protein is CASSIDRTGPYEQYF. CDR3 coding DNA: TGTGCCAGTAGTATAGATAGGACAGGGCCCTACGAGCAGTACTTC.

The chain has TRBV7-8 and TRBJ1-6, with 8 bases fitting TRBD1. Trimming took 3 bases from V and 5 from J; bases not matched to a gene: 6. Per the germline V gene, CDR1 is SGHVS and CDR2 is FQNEAQ. The CDR3 covers 16 residues. The CDR3 bases are TGTGCCAGCAGCTTGCCGGGGACAGGTCATAATTCACCCCTCCACTTT. It yields the protein CASSLPGTGHNSPLHF.

V gene TRBV6-5 combines with J gene TRBJ1-3; no firm D call. The V gene's germline CDR1 is MNHEY and CDR2 SVGAGI. CDR3 length: 14 amino acids. The V end was cut by 4 bases, the J end by 4 bases, with 11 bases between. CDR3 in amino acids: CASSLAGRGNTIYF. CDR3 DNA sequence: TGTGCCAGCAGTTTAGCCGGACGGGGAAACACCATATATTTT.

This clonotype was seen a handful of times. The V gene is TRBV7-9, the J gene TRBJ2-7; D gene ambiguous. The V end was cut by 2 bases, the J end by 2 bases, with 10 bases between. This CDR3 spans 14 amino acids. CDR1 and CDR2 from the germline V gene are SEHNR and FQNEAQ (reference sequence). CDR3 nucleotide sequence: TGTGCCAGCAGCTTAACCAGCCACCCCTACGAGCAGTACTTC. It translates to CASSLTSHPYEQYF. The whole variable domain, remainder taken from reference TRBV7-9 and TRBJ2-7, is DTGVSQNPRHKITKRGQNVTFRCDPISEHNRLYWYRQTLGQGPEFLTYFQNEAQLEKSRLLSDRFSAERPKGSFSTLEIQRTEQGDSAMYLCASSLTSHPYEQYFGPGTRLTVT.

This clonotype was counted only a few times. The rearrangement joins TRBV19 to TRBJ2-5; 8 bases fit TRBD2. Germline CDR1 reads LNHDA; CDR2 reads SQIVND (reference sequence). This CDR3 contains 14 residues. The CDR3 DNA follows: TGTGCTTCCTCCAGAGCGGGAGAGTCGAAGACCCAGTACTTC. Translating it yields CASSRAGESKTQYF.

The J gene is TRBJ1-4, the V gene TRBV9; D perhaps matches TRBD1 (5 bases). Germline V gene sequence: CDR1 SGDLS, CDR2 YYNGEE. The CDR3 has 12 amino acids. CDR3 residues: CASWGTGEKLFF. The CDR3, as DNA: TGTGCTAGCTGGGGTACAGGTGAAAAACTGTTTTTT.

The chain couples TRBV5-5 to TRBJ1-4; D is perhaps TRBD1 (5 bases). In germline, CDR1 is SGHKS, CDR2 YYEKEE (reference sequence). Trimming stripped 4 bases from V and 8 bases from J, with 12 bases between. CDR3 length: 13 amino acids. This chain's CDR3 is CASSANGHEKLFF. DNA for the CDR3: TGTGCCAGCAGCGCAAATGGACACGAAAAACTGTTTTTT.

This clonotype was observed once. The chain uses TRBV7-2 and TRBJ2-7; D is possibly TRBD1 (5 bases). Germline CDR1 is SGHTA and CDR2 is FQGNSA. CDR3 length equals 15 residues. Trimming pared 1 base from V and 0 bases from J, leaving 10 bases between. CDR3 bases: TGTGCCAGCAGCTTAGGAACGACAGCCTCCTACGAGCAGTACTTC. Protein sequence: CASSLGTTASYEQYF. Full variable domain (rest looked up from reference TRBV7-2 and TRBJ2-7): GAGVSQSPSNKVTEKGKDVELRCDPISGHTALYWYRQSLGQGLEFLIYFQGNSAPDKSGLPSDRFSAERTGGSVSTLTIQRTQQEDSAVYLCASSLGTTASYEQYFGPGTRLTVT.

This clonotype has a count of ten or more. The J gene is TRBJ2-7, the V gene TRBV7-9; 8 bases are shared with TRBD2. The CDR3 is made up of 15 amino acids. Germline V gene lookup returns CDR1 SEHNR and CDR2 FQNEAQ (reference sequence). Unmatched junction bases numbered 6, after V lost 5 bases and J lost 0 bases. The DNA for the CDR3 is TGTGCCAGCAGCCCAAGCGGGAGCGGCTCCTACGAGCAGTACTTC. It yields the protein CASSPSGSGSYEQYF. Full variable domain (outside the CDR3, taken from reference TRBV7-9 and TRBJ2-7): DTGVSQNPRHKITKRGQNVTFRCDPISEHNRLYWYRQTLGQGPEFLTYFQNEAQLEKSRLLSDRFSAERPKGSFSTLEIQRTEQGDSAMYLCASSPSGSGSYEQYFGPGTRLTVT.